A selection of T cell receptor beta chains follows, all from one sample in a study of blood T cells in healthy people across ages. TCRdb reprocessed the 5' RACE reads via MiXCR and lists one record per CDR3 protein. Of around 1.5 million distinct CDR3 sequences listed, 42% are singletons. Source material: blood. Receptor source: a woman between 18 and 29 years old in good health. Both conserved end residues are part of each CDR3. The D gene is left open where the match is weak.

TRBJ2-7	TRBV5-1	TRBD2	CASSLLTGTSGEETYEQYF
NA	TRBV20-1	TRBD1	CSARPPQDRGHEQYF
TRBJ2-1	TRBV9	NA	CASSVSWGNEQFF
TRBJ2-1	TRBV6-1	TRBD2	CASRTHGLAGGPSSYNEQFF
TRBJ1-2	TRBV7-2	NA	CASSLAPNTGTTLYGYTF
TRBJ2-7	TRBV7-8	TRBD1	CASRPYSGTASYEQYF
TRBJ2-7	TRBV20-1	NA	CSAPSQAGYEQYF
TRBJ2-3	TRBV20-1	TRBD2	CSASRRGGDRTDTQYF
TRBJ2-7	TRBV10-3	NA	CAISEDGTELLEQYF
TRBJ2-5	TRBV7-2	TRBD2	CASSTTSGGGQETQYF
TRBJ1-2	TRBV10-3	NA	CAINGGTEGYTF
TRBJ2-1	TRBV3-1	TRBD2	CASSPYKIAGESPEQFF
TRBJ2-1	TRBV20-1	NA	CSARDGGAGGYNEQFF
TRBJ2-1	TRBV10-2	NA	CASTTGIGYEQFF
TRBJ2-1	TRBV18	TRBD2	CASRAGGSTLGSYNEQFF
TRBJ1-2	TRBV28	NA	CASSLGGIHNYGYTF
TRBJ2-5	TRBV10-3	NA	CAISVPRDGYNEQYF
TRBJ2-3	TRBV20-1	NA	CSASRARLTDTQYF
TRBJ2-5	TRBV6-1	NA	CASSGTSGEQETQYF
TRBJ1-4	TRBV7-9	TRBD1	CASSVGQGSEKLFF
TRBJ2-5	TRBV28	NA	CASSLGRLEKETQYF
TRBJ2-5	TRBV5-1	NA	CASRERGGWEQYF
TRBJ2-1	TRBV4-1	TRBD2	CASSVVGTSDREQFF
TRBJ1-1	TRBV19	NA	CASSRGTQGNTEAFF
TRBJ2-5	TRBV2	NA	CASSEGRTETQYF
TRBJ2-7	TRBV12-3/TRBV12-4	TRBD2	CASQGLAGPRSPYEQYF
TRBJ1-2	TRBV29-1	TRBD1	CSVNQGAVHGYTF
TRBJ2-7	TRBV21-1	NA	CASSPSRGVSSHEQYF
TRBJ1-1	TRBV7-3	NA	CASSSPAGQGTEAFF
NA	TRBV7-9	TRBD2	CASSPSGGGHNEQYF
TRBJ2-7	TRBV5-6	TRBD1	CASSLGQDFYEQYF
TRBJ1-1	TRBV7-9	NA	CASILGGQNTEAFF
TRBJ2-1	TRBV20-1	NA	CSLVLGEQFF
TRBJ1-2	TRBV7-2	NA	CASSPFLEEGGYTF
TRBJ2-1	TRBV3-1	NA	CASSLPRSTSANEQFF
TRBJ1-6	TRBV6-5	NA	CASSYRVSSYNSPLHF
TRBJ2-1	TRBV7-3	TRBD2	CASSLGAGFGEQFF
TRBJ2-1	TRBV11-2	TRBD2	CASSPPLAGVEGEQFF
TRBJ1-4	TRBV6-1	NA	CASIRTANEKLFF
TRBJ2-7	TRBV6-2/TRBV6-3	NA	CASSPDRLNSYEQYF
TRBJ1-1	TRBV20-1	NA	CSARERPTEAFF
TRBJ2-7	TRBV5-5	TRBD2	CASSLTSGEFNNEQYF
TRBJ1-6	TRBV12-3/TRBV12-4	NA	CASRPTISNSPLHF
TRBJ2-3	TRBV6-2/TRBV6-3	NA	CASSYLQGSTDTQYF
TRBJ2-3	TRBV12-3/TRBV12-4	TRBD2	CASSLEEREGSDTQYF
TRBJ2-3	TRBV27	NA	CASTLSDTQYF
TRBJ1-1	TRBV20-1	TRBD1	CSARDTGGDMNTEAFF
TRBJ2-5	TRBV6-5	TRBD1	CASTLIWTGGYNEQYF
TRBJ2-5	TRBV20-1	TRBD1	CSATAGTASETQYF
TRBJ2-3	TRBV4-3	NA	CASSSQAYGTDTQYF
TRBJ2-7	TRBV7-6	NA	CASTTQPGYNEQYF
TRBJ2-7	TRBV13	NA	CASSLSRWAARSPYEQYF
TRBJ2-7	TRBV15	NA	CATSRDQGFEQYF
TRBJ1-1	TRBV25-1	NA	CASSEWGRTEAFF
TRBJ2-1	TRBV4-1	NA	CASSQATQVQFF
TRBJ2-7	TRBV7-2	NA	CASSGSPGAYEQYF